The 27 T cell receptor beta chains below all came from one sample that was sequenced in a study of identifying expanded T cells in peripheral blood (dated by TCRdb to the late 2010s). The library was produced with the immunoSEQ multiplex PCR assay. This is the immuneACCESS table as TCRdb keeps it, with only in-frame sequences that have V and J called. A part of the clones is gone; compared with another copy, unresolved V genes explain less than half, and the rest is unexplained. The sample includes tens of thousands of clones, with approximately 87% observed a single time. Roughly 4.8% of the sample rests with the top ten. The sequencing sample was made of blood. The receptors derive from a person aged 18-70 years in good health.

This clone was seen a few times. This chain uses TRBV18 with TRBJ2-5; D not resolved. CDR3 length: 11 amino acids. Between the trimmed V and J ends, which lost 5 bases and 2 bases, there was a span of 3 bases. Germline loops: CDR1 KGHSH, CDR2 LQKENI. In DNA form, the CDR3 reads TGTGCCAGCTCAGAACAAGAGACCCAGTACTTC. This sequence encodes CASSEQETQYF.

The DNA of the CDR3 is TGTGCCAGCAGCGTAGCTTTGGCAGGGGGAGGTTACAATGAGCAGTTCTTC. Amino acids: CASSVALAGGGYNEQFF. The chain couples TRBV9 to TRBJ2-1; a weak D match, TRBD1 (7 bases). V was clipped by 0 bases and J by 4 bases, with 17 bases between them. Germline CDR1 reads SGDLS; CDR2 reads YYNGEE. CDR3 length: 17 amino acids.

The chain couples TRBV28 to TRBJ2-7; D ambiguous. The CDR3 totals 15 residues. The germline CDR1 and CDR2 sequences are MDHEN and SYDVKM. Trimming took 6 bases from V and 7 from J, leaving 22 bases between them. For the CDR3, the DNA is TGTGCCAGCAGACCCCCGGGTCGAGGTCCTGAGGAGCAGTACTTC. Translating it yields CASRPPGRGPEEQYF.

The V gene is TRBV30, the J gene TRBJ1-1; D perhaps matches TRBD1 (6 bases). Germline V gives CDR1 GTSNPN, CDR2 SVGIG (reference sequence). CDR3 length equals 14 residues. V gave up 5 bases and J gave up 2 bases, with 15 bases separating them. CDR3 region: CAWAHPRGNTEAFF. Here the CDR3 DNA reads TGTGCCTGGGCCCACCCCAGGGGCAACACTGAAGCTTTCTTT.

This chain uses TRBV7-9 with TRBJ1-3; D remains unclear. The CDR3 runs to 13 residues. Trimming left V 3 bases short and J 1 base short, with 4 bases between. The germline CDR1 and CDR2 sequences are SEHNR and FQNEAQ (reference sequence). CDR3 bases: TGTGCCAGCAGCTTTCTATCTGGAAACACCATATATTTT. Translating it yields CASSFLSGNTIYF.

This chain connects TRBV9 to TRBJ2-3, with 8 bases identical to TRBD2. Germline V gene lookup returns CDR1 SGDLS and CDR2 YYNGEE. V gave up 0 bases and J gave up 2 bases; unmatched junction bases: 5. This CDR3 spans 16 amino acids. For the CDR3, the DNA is TGTGCCAGCAGCGTAGTTGGCGGGGGGTTCACAGATACGCAGTATTTT. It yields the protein CASSVVGGGFTDTQYF.

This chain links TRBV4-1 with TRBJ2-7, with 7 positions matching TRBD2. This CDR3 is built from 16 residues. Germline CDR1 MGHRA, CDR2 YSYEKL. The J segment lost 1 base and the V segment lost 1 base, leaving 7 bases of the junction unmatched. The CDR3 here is CASSQASGGWSYEQYF. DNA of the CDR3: TGCGCCAGCAGCCAAGCCTCCGGGGGGTGGTCCTACGAGCAGTACTTC.

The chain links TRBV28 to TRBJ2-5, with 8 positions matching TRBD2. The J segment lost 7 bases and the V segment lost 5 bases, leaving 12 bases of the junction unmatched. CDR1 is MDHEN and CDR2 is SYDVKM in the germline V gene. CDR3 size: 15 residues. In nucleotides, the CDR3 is TGTGCCAGCAGTCCGCTACTAGCGGCCAGGGGGACCCAGTACTTC. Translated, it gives CASSPLLAARGTQYF.

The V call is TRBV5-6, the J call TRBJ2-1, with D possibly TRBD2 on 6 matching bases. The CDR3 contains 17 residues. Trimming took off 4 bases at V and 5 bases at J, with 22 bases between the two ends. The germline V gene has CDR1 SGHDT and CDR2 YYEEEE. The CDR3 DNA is TGTGCCAGCAGCCCCACGCCAGGGAGGACTGGGGACAATGAGCAGTTCTTC. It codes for CASSPTPGRTGDNEQFF.

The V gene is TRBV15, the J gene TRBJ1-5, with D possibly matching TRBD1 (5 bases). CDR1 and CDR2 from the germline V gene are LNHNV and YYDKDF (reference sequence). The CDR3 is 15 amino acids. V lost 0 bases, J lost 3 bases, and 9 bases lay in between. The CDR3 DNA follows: TGTGCCACCAGCAGAGACCGACAGACCAATCAGCCCCAGCATTTT. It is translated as CATSRDRQTNQPQHF.

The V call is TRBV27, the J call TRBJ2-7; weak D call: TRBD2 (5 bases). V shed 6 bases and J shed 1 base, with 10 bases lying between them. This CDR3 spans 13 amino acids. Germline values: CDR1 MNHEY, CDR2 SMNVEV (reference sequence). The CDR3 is CASRWRASYEQYF. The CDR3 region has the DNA TGTGCCAGCAGGTGGCGGGCTTCCTACGAGCAGTACTTC.

The CDR3 DNA follows: TGTGCCAGCAGCCCTCCCGGGACAGCCAACACCGGGGAGCTGTTTTTT. Its protein product is CASSPPGTANTGELFF. The chain links TRBV5-4 to TRBJ2-2, with TRBD1 matching 7 bases. The CDR3 is made up of 16 amino acids. The trim removed 4 bases at V and 2 bases at J, leaving 8 bases unmatched. Germline V gives CDR1 SGHNT, CDR2 YYREEE (reference sequence).

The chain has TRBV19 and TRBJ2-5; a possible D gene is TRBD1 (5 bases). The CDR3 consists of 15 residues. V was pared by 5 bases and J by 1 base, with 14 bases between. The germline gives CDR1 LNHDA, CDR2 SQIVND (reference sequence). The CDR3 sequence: CASSPRQLAQETQYF. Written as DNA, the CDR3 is TGTGCCAGTAGTCCGAGACAGTTAGCCCAAGAGACCCAGTACTTC.

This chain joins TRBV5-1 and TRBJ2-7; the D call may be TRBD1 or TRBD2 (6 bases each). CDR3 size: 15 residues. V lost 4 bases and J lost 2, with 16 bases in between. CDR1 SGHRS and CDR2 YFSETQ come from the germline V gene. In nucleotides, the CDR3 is TGCGCCAGCAGCCCTATGTCGGGGGCAGCCTACGAGCAGTACTTC. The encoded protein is CASSPMSGAAYEQYF.

This CDR3 reads CATAGSGANVLTF. DNA for the CDR3: TGTGCCACCGCGGGGTCTGGGGCCAACGTCCTGACTTTC. This sequence joins TRBV2 and TRBJ2-6; tentatively, D is TRBD2 (6 bases). V shed 10 bases and J shed 1 base, with 8 bases lying between them. Germline values: CDR1 SNHLY, CDR2 FYNNEI. The CDR3 sequence is 13 residues long.

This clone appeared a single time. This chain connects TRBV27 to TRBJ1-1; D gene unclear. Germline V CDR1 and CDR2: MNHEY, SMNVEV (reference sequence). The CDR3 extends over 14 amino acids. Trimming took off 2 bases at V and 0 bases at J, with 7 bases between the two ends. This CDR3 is CASSLGVMNTEAFF. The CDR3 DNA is TGTGCCAGCAGTTTAGGGGTTATGAACACTGAAGCTTTCTTT.

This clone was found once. CDR3 coding DNA: TGTGCCAGCGGATACCCGACCCCGGGACAAGGAGAAAAACTGTTTTTT. This sequence encodes CASGYPTPGQGEKLFF. This rearrangement joins TRBV28 to TRBJ1-4, with D perhaps TRBD1 (6 bases). CDR1 MDHEN and CDR2 SYDVKM come from the germline V gene. The V end lost 8 bases, the J end lost 8 bases, and 24 bases lay between the germline ends. The CDR3 runs 16 residues.

The CDR3 bases are TGTGCCTGGAGTGTACAGGGCGAGCAGTACTTC. Its protein is CAWSVQGEQYF. The chain links TRBV30 to TRBJ2-7, with a possible D match to TRBD1 (6 bases). The germline CDR1 and CDR2 sequences are GTSNPN and SVGIG (reference sequence). V was shortened by 0 bases and J by 6 bases, with 6 bases between the two germline ends. This CDR3 has 11 amino acids. Combining the CDR3 with reference TRBV30 and TRBJ2-7 gives the whole variable domain SQTIHQWPATLVQPVGSPLSLECTVEGTSNPNLYWYRQAAGRGLQLLFYSVGIGQISSEVPQNLSASRPQDRQFILSSKKLLLSDSGFYLCAWSVQGEQYFGPGTRLTVT.

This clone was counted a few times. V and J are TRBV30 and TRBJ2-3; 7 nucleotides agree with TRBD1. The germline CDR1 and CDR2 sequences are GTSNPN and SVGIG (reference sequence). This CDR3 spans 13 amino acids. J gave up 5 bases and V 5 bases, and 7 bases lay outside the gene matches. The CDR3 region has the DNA TGTGCCTGGGCACTCACAGGGGTAGATACGCAGTATTTT. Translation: CAWALTGVDTQYF.

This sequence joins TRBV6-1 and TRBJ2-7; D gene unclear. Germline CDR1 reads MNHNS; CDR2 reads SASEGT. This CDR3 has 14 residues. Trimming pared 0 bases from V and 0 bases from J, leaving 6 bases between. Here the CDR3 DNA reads TGTGCCAGCAGTGAAGCTTCCAGCTCCTACGAGCAGTACTTC. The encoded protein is CASSEASSSYEQYF.

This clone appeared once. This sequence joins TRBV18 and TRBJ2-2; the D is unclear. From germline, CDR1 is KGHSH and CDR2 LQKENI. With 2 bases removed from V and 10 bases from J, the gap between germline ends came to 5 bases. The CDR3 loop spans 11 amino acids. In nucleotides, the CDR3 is TGTGCCAGCTCACCAAAGACGGAGCTGTTTTTT. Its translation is CASSPKTELFF.

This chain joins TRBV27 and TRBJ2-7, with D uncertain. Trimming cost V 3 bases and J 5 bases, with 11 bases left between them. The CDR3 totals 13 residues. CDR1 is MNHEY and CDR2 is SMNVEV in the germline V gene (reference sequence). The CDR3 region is CASSFGIHNEQYF. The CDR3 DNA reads TGTGCCAGCAGTTTCGGCATTCACAACGAGCAGTACTTC.

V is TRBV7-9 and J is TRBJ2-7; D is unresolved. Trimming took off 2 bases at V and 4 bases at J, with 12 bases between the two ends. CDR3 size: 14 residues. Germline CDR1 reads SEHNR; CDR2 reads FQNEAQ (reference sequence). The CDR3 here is CASSLRAGPYEQYF. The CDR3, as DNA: TGTGCCAGCAGCTTAAGGGCCGGCCCGTACGAGCAGTACTTC. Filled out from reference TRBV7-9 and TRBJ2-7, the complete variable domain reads DTGVSQNPRHKITKRGQNVTFRCDPISEHNRLYWYRQTLGQGPEFLTYFQNEAQLEKSRLLSDRFSAERPKGSFSTLEIQRTEQGDSAMYLCASSLRAGPYEQYFGPGTRLTVT.

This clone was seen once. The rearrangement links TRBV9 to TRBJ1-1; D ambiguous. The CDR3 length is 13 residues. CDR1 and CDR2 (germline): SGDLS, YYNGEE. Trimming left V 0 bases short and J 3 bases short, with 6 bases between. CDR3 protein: CASSVGGYTEAFF. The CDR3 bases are TGTGCCAGCAGCGTAGGAGGTTACACTGAAGCTTTCTTT. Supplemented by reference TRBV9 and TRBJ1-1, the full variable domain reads DSGVTQTPKHLITATGQRVTLRCSPRSGDLSVYWYQQSLDQGLQFLIQYYNGEERAKGNILERFSAQQFPDLHSELNLSSLELGDSALYFCASSVGGYTEAFFGQGTRLTVV.

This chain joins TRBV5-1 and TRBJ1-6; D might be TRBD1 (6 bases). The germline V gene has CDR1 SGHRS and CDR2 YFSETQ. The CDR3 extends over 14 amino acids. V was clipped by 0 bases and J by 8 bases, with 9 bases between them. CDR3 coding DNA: TGCGCCAGCAGCTTGGAGACAGGCGATTCACCCCTCCACTTT. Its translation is CASSLETGDSPLHF.

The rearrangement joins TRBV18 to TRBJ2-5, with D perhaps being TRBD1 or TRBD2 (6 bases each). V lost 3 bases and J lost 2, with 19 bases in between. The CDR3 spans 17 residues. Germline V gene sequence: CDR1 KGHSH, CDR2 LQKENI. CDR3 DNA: TGTGCCAGCTCACCCACGAGGGGGGAGCTAGTACAAGAGACCCAGTACTTC. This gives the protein CASSPTRGELVQETQYF. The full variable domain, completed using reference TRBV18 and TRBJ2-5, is NAGVMQNPRHLVRRRGQEARLRCSPMKGHSHVYWYRQLPEEGLKFMVYLQKENIIDESGMPKERFSAEFPKEGPSILRIQQVVRGDSAAYFCASSPTRGELVQETQYFGPGTRLLVL.

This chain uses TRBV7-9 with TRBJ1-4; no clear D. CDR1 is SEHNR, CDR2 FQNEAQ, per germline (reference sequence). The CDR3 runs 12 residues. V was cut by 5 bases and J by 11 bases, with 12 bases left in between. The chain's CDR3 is CASSEAGEKLFF. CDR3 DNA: TGTGCCAGCAGCGAGGCCGGGGAGAAACTGTTTTTT.